Presented here are 23 T cell receptor beta chains from one specimen sequenced in a study of shared clonotypes between healthy human individuals. CD45RO-negative, CCR7-positively selected cells formed the naive CD8 fraction, excluding terminally differentiated effector memory CD45RA+ cells. Method: immunoSEQ multiplex PCR; TCRdb's copy keeps in-frame clones and lacks some. The data show roughly 850,000 clones, 96% seen once. The specimen was naive CD8+ T cells sorted from blood. Receptors originate from a man aged 25-45 years in good health.

V usage is TRBV30 and J usage is TRBJ2-7, with D maybe TRBD1 (6 bases). The CDR3 is 14 amino acids. V was pared by 0 bases and J by 5 bases, with 14 bases between. Germline CDR1 reads GTSNPN; CDR2 reads SVGIG (reference sequence). CDR3 loop: CAWSVGQGIHEQYF. DNA of the CDR3: TGTGCCTGGAGTGTAGGGCAGGGGATCCACGAGCAGTACTTC.

The chain carries TRBV3-1 (or the pseudogene TRBV3-2) and TRBJ2-3; D is undetermined. There are 9 residues in the CDR3. V lost 7 bases and J lost 7, with 3 bases in between. From germline, CDR1 is LGHDT and CDR2 YNNKEL (reference sequence). CDR3 protein: CASNYTQYF. For the CDR3, the DNA is TGTGCCAGCAACTATACGCAGTATTTT.

The CDR3 reads CATSPDPGLAGGSYEQYF. The DNA for the CDR3 is TGTGCCACCAGCCCCGACCCGGGACTAGCGGGAGGTTCCTACGAGCAGTACTTC. The chain is built from TRBV15 and TRBJ2-7; TRBD2 matches at 15 bases. The V gene end was trimmed by 5 bases and the J gene end by 1 base; junction bases not matched to a gene: 9. Germline V gene data show CDR1 as LNHNV and CDR2 as YYDKDF (reference sequence). The CDR3 totals 18 residues.

The rearrangement joins TRBV5-1 to TRBJ2-3; either TRBD1 or TRBD2 may fit D (5 bases each). This CDR3 is 15 amino acids long. The germline gives CDR1 SGHRS, CDR2 YFSETQ. V lost 0 bases and J 4 bases, leaving 12 bases between the germline ends. The CDR3 bases are TGCGCCAGCAGCTTGGCCGATCGAGGGGCAGATACGCAGTATTTT. It is translated as CASSLADRGADTQYF.

This chain uses TRBV15 with TRBJ2-7, with TRBD1 as a possible D gene (6 bases). Between the trimmed V and J ends, which lost 0 bases and 3 bases, there was a span of 9 bases. The CDR3 spans 14 residues. Per germline, CDR1 LNHNV and CDR2 YYDKDF (reference sequence). DNA of the CDR3: TGTGCCACCAGCAGAGACCAAGGGGGCTACGAGCAGTACTTC. This gives the protein CATSRDQGGYEQYF.

This clone was seen only once. The CDR3 loop is CASSEDWGSQYF. CDR3 DNA: TGTGCCAGCTCAGAGGACTGGGGATCGCAGTATTTT. The chain couples TRBV18 to TRBJ2-3, with D possibly matching TRBD2 (5 bases). Trimming pared 5 bases from V and 10 bases from J, leaving 13 bases between. Germline values: CDR1 KGHSH, CDR2 LQKENI. The CDR3 totals 12 residues.

This rearrangement joins TRBV4-1 to TRBJ2-7; 8 positions agree with TRBD1. Losses at the gene ends were 0 bases for V and 1 base for J; bases not matched to a gene: 11. CDR3 length: 18 residues. Germline V CDR1 and CDR2: MGHRA, YSYEKL. CDR3 sequence (DNA): TGCGCCAGCAGCCAAGATCGAATTTCCAGGGGGCTTTCCTACGAGCAGTACTTC. Protein sequence: CASSQDRISRGLSYEQYF.

This rearrangement joins TRBV6-1 to TRBJ2-7; 9 bases are shared with TRBD1. V dropped 1 base and J dropped 3; count of bases not matched to a gene: 1. This CDR3 contains 14 residues. CDR1 is MNHNS and CDR2 is SASEGT in the germline V gene. CDR3 sequence (DNA): TGTGCCAGCAGTGAAGGGACAGGGGTCTACGAGCAGTACTTC. This gives the protein CASSEGTGVYEQYF.

CDR3: CSVESGTGGQLQYF. The DNA for the CDR3 is TGCAGCGTTGAATCCGGGACAGGGGGCCAACTGCAGTATTTT. The chain uses TRBV29-1 and TRBJ2-3, with 12 bases matching TRBD1. This CDR3 comprises 14 residues. From germline, CDR1 is SQVTM and CDR2 ANQGSEA. V shed 2 bases, J shed 11 bases, and the junction held 8 bases outside the gene matches.

This chain joins TRBV5-1 and TRBJ2-5; 9 nucleotides align to TRBD1. Germline assignment: CDR1 SGHRS and CDR2 YFSETQ. The CDR3 consists of 17 residues. Trimming took 0 bases from V and 5 from J; bases not matched to a gene: 11. CDR3: CASSLALWTGEGETQYF. The CDR3 nucleotides read TGCGCCAGCAGCTTGGCGCTTTGGACAGGGGAAGGGGAGACCCAGTACTTC.

The J gene is TRBJ2-3, the V gene TRBV6-5; 8 nucleotides line up with TRBD1. This CDR3 comprises 15 residues. J gave up 4 bases and V 1 base, and 4 bases lay outside the gene matches. Germline assignment: CDR1 MNHEY and CDR2 SVGAGI. Here the CDR3 DNA reads TGTGCCAGCAGTTACTACCAGGGGGCTCCAGATACGCAGTATTTT. It encodes CASSYYQGAPDTQYF.

This clone appeared a single time. The V gene is TRBV7-9, the J gene TRBJ2-7, with TRBD2 matching 12 bases. The V gene's germline CDR1 is SEHNR and CDR2 FQNEAQ (reference sequence). The CDR3 consists of 17 residues. The V segment lost 5 bases and the J segment 3 bases; nucleotides outside the gene matches: 11. CDR3 DNA sequence: TGTGCCAGCAGCCCACCGGGGGAGGGACTAGCGGGCTACGAGCAGTACTTC. It specifies CASSPPGEGLAGYEQYF.

The chain has TRBV10-3 and TRBJ2-1, with 8 positions matching TRBD1. Unmatched junction bases numbered 12, after V lost 0 bases and J lost 2 bases. The CDR3 loop spans 19 amino acids. Germline V gene sequence: CDR1 ENHRY, CDR2 SYGVKD. For the CDR3, the DNA is TGTGCCATCAGTGAGTCAGGCGGGGACAGGACGGGCGCCTACAATGAGCAGTTCTTC. As protein: CAISESGGDRTGAYNEQFF.

This clone was seen a handful of times. The chain employs TRBV25-1 and TRBJ2-2, with D possibly being TRBD2 (5 bases). CDR3 length: 15 residues. Germline lookup yields CDR1 MGHDK and CDR2 SYGVNS. With 0 bases removed from V and 6 bases from J, the gap between germline ends came to 11 bases. The CDR3 region has the DNA TGTGCCAGCAGTGAATACAACAACGGGGCCGGGGAGCTGTTTTTT. Its protein product is CASSEYNNGAGELFF.

This clone was counted a single time. The V and J genes are TRBV7-9 and TRBJ2-2; 7 bases line up with TRBD2. This CDR3 region has 18 residues. Per the germline V gene, CDR1 is SEHNR and CDR2 is FQNEAQ (reference sequence). V trimming: 5 bases; J trimming: 4 bases; junction bases outside the gene matches: 16. CDR3 DNA sequence: TGTGCCAGCAGCGTCCCCGTTGGAGGGAGGGCCTCCACCGGGGAGCTGTTTTTT. Translating it yields CASSVPVGGRASTGELFF.

The chain combines TRBV27 with TRBJ2-2, with D unresolved. The CDR3 is 16 residues long. V lost 5 bases and J 1 base, leaving 14 bases between the germline ends. Germline V gene data show CDR1 as MNHEY and CDR2 as SMNVEV (reference sequence). This CDR3 is CASSPPNEENTGELFF. CDR3 DNA sequence: TGTGCCAGCAGTCCCCCGAATGAGGAGAACACCGGGGAGCTGTTTTTT.

The chain employs TRBV19 and TRBJ2-1; D call uncertain. This CDR3 spans 15 amino acids. V lost 3 bases, J lost 4 bases, and 13 bases lay in between. CDR1 and CDR2 (germline): LNHDA, SQIVND (reference sequence). CDR3 sequence (DNA): TGTGCCAGTAGTATGGTAACTTCAACATACAATGAGCAGTTCTTC. Translated: CASSMVTSTYNEQFF.

The gene calls are TRBV7-2 and TRBJ2-7, with D possibly being TRBD2 (5 bases). The CDR3 is made up of 14 amino acids. The V end lost 2 bases, the J end lost 3 bases, and 11 bases lay between the germline ends. Germline lookup yields CDR1 SGHTA and CDR2 FQGNSA. The CDR3 sequence: CASSLSGGVYEQYF. As DNA, the CDR3 is TGTGCCAGCAGCTTAAGCGGCGGAGTCTACGAGCAGTACTTC.

The V call is TRBV29-1, the J call TRBJ1-1; 7 positions agree with TRBD1. The CDR3 runs to 11 residues. Per germline, CDR1 SQVTM and CDR2 ANQGSEA. After removal of 8 bases from V and 8 bases from J, the junction contained 8 bases not matched to a gene. CDR3 protein: CSIRQGREAFF. The CDR3 bases are TGCAGCATCCGACAGGGTAGAGAAGCTTTCTTT.

This clone showed up just a few times. V and J are TRBV29-1 and TRBJ1-2; D is undetermined. The CDR3 length is 14 residues. From germline, CDR1 is SQVTM and CDR2 ANQGSEA. V was shortened by 5 bases and J by 5 bases, with 18 bases between the two germline ends. The chain's CDR3 is CSVLPPNLKYGYTF. The CDR3 bases are TGCAGCGTTCTCCCGCCCAATCTGAAGTATGGCTACACCTTC.

The genes are TRBV19 and TRBJ1-5; D is unclear. From germline, CDR1 is LNHDA and CDR2 SQIVND (reference sequence). CDR3 length: 15 residues. Between the trimmed V and J ends, which lost 1 base and 6 bases, there was a span of 13 bases. The CDR3: CASSIGGRILQPQHF. The CDR3 bases are TGTGCCAGTAGTATAGGCGGACGGATCCTTCAGCCCCAGCATTTT.

V is TRBV7-6 and J is TRBJ2-5, with 7 bases identical to TRBD1. After removal of 5 bases from V and 0 bases from J, the junction contained 3 bases not matched to a gene. Germline loops: CDR1 SGHVS, CDR2 FNYEAQ. This CDR3 spans 14 amino acids. As DNA, the CDR3 is TGTGCCAGCAGCCTGACAGGGAACCAAGAGACCCAGTACTTC. It yields the protein CASSLTGNQETQYF.

The chain uses TRBV27 and TRBJ1-1, with D unresolved. Trimming pared 2 bases from V and 8 bases from J, leaving 15 bases between. The CDR3 is 14 residues long. Germline lookup yields CDR1 MNHEY and CDR2 SMNVEV (reference sequence). The CDR3 DNA follows: TGTGCCAGCAGTTTAGGGGTTTCGACTCTAGAAGCTTTCTTT. Encoded protein: CASSLGVSTLEAFF.